Included here is one T cell receptor (beta chain) sequence, with context. Its antigen is not identified. These data come from a study of T cell responses to AZD1222 COVID-19 vaccine. Germline loops: CDR1 SGHDN, CDR2 FVKESK. The CDR3 is 14 amino acids. Trimming removed 6 bases at V and 2 bases at J, with 12 bases between. Assay: immunoSEQ multiplex PCR; the TCRdb copy retains only in-frame clones and omits some. This table holds 65,000 to 85,000 clones, 80% to 90% found once. The study's findings and limits: Females outnumbered males among donors, who were mostly white British; clonal diversity was possibly underestimated. Epitopes outside B.1.351 and B.1.1.7 mutated regions reportedly drew nearly half of spike TCRs.

Specimen: peripheral blood, collected on day 0 of AZD1222 vaccination. This chain links TRBV14 with TRBJ2-3; possible D gene TRBD2, 6 bases. This TCR derives from an adult in good health. CDR3 loop: CASSLRGFTDTQYF. Here the CDR3 DNA reads TGTGCCAGCAGTCTACGGGGGTTCACAGATACGCAGTATTTT.